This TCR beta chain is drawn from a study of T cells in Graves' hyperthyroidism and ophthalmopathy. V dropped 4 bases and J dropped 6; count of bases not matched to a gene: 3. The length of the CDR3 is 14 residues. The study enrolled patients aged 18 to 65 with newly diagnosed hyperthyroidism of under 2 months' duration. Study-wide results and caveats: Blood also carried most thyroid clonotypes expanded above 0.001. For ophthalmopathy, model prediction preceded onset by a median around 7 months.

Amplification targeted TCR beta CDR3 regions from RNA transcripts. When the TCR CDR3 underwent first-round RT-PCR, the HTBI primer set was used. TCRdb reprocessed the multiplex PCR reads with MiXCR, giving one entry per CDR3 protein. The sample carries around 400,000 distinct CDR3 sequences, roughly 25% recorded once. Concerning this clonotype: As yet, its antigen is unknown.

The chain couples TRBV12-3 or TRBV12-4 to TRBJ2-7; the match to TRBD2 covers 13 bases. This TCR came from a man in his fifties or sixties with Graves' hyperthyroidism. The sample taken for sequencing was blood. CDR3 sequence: CASSWTSGRGEQYF. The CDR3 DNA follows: TGTGCCAGCAGTTGGACTAGCGGGAGAGGCGAGCAGTACTTC.